The rows below give T cell receptor beta chains drawn from one sample of a study of beta chain features in type 1 diabetes. The protocol was immunoSEQ multiplex PCR, while the TCRdb copy is restricted to in-frame clones and leaves out a portion. The sample carries 630,000 or so clones, over 11% recorded once. The sequenced material came from naive CD4+ T cells from blood. The receptors shown here come from a man younger than 35 with type 1 diabetes. Both conserved end residues are part of each CDR3. The order of the fields is CDR3 protein, CDR3 DNA, D gene, clone size, V gene, J gene. D genes are given only for firm matches. Expanded clones are given a class, and other clones once, few, many or no size at all.

CASRPDRVSSYEQYF,TGTGCCAGCAGACCCGACAGGGTGAGCTCCTACGAGCAGTACTTC,TRBD1,few,TRBV6-6,TRBJ2-7
CASSIRGIAKNIQYF,TGTGCCAGCAGTATCAGGGGGATAGCCAAAAACATTCAGTACTTC,TRBD1,few,TRBV28,TRBJ2-4
CASTPHGRGLGNTIYF,TGTGCCAGCACCCCCCACGGGAGGGGGCTTGGAAACACCATATATTTT,TRBD1,-,TRBV28,TRBJ1-3
CATRDSEVQEAFF,TGTGCCACCCGAGATTCGGAGGTCCAAGAAGCTTTCTTT,-,few,TRBV6-1,TRBJ1-1
CASSTPPRQSNQPQHF,TGTGCCAGTAGTACCCCCCCTAGACAGTCGAATCAGCCCCAGCATTTT,-,few,TRBV19,TRBJ1-5
CSVRGQVKNIQYF,TGCAGCGTGAGGGGACAGGTCAAAAACATTCAGTACTTC,TRBD1,few,TRBV29-1,TRBJ2-4
CASSETGFRTEAFF,TGTGCCAGCAGCGAGACAGGGTTTCGCACTGAAGCTTTCTTT,TRBD1,once,TRBV9,TRBJ1-1
CSVVSSWAGGTYEQYF,TGCAGCGTTGTATCTTCATGGGCAGGGGGCACCTACGAGCAGTACTTC,TRBD1,few,TRBV29-1,TRBJ2-7
CASSGPSGSETQYF,TGTGCCAGCAGCGGTCCTAGCGGGAGTGAGACCCAGTACTTC,TRBD2,-,TRBV2,TRBJ2-5
CASSITQGNTEAFF,TGTGCCAGCAGCATCACCCAGGGGAACACTGAAGCTTTCTTT,-,-,TRBV7-3,TRBJ1-1
CSVRGTDEQYF,TGCAGCGTTCGGGGGACAGACGAGCAGTACTTC,-,-,TRBV29-1,TRBJ2-7
CASSQGGSDTQYF,TGTGCCAGCAGTCAGGGTGGGTCAGATACGCAGTATTTT,-,-,TRBV25-1,TRBJ2-3
CSVWDGNEKLFF,TGCAGCGTATGGGACGGAAATGAAAAACTGTTTTTT,-,-,TRBV29-1,TRBJ1-4
CASSTPPGRDSNQPQHF,TGTGCCAGTAGTACACCCCCAGGTAGGGATAGCAATCAGCCCCAGCATTTT,-,-,TRBV19,TRBJ1-5
CASSVFGSGNTIYF,TGTGCCAGCAGCGTGTTTGGGTCTGGAAACACCATATATTTT,-,few,TRBV5-6,TRBJ1-3
CSATENTEAFF,TGCAGCGCAACAGAAAACACTGAAGCTTTCTTT,-,few,TRBV29-1,TRBJ1-1
CASSLPTVPGSSYNEQFF,TGCGCCAGCAGCTTGCCCACGGTTCCCGGAAGCTCCTACAATGAGCAGTTCTTC,-,few,TRBV5-1,TRBJ2-1
CASSEDRGLNYGYTF,TGTGCCAGCAGTGAGGACAGGGGACTCAACTATGGCTACACCTTC,TRBD1,few,TRBV2,TRBJ1-2
CASSHSRTEIYEQYF,TGTGCCAGCAGCCATTCGAGAACAGAAATCTACGAGCAGTACTTC,-,-,TRBV7-9,TRBJ2-7
CASSPTGQGGHEQYF,TGTGCCAGCAGTCCGACAGGGCAGGGGGGACACGAGCAGTACTTC,-,-,TRBV5-4,TRBJ2-7
CASSEGPVRAFF,TGTGCCAGCAGCGAGGGACCGGTCAGGGCATTCTTC,-,few,TRBV7-9,TRBJ2-7
CATSVSGTGVGELFF,TGTGCCACCAGCGTTTCCGGGACAGGTGTCGGGGAGCTGTTTTTT,TRBD1,few,TRBV15,TRBJ2-2
CASSGDGHSPLHF,TGTGCCAGCAGCGGGGACGGACATTCACCCCTCCACTTT,-,-,TRBV7-9,TRBJ1-6
CASSLPREQFF,TGTGCCAGCAGCCTCCCAAGGGAGCAGTTCTTC,-,few,TRBV13,TRBJ2-1
CASSTGQGVRSNQPQHF,TGTGCCAGCAGCACGGGACAGGGAGTGCGGAGCAATCAGCCCCAGCATTTT,TRBD1,-,TRBV5-6,TRBJ1-5
CASSLGGSVHEQYF,TGCGCCAGCAGCTTGGGAGGTAGCGTCCACGAGCAGTACTTC,-,-,TRBV5-1,TRBJ2-7
CASSVAGTSTTYEQYF,TGTGCCAGCAGCGTAGCAGGGACTAGCACAACCTACGAGCAGTACTTC,TRBD2,-,TRBV9,TRBJ2-7
CASSPQETYEQYF,TGTGCCAGCAGCCCACAGGAAACCTACGAGCAGTACTTC,-,-,TRBV7-2,TRBJ2-7
CASSTPDRAFF,TGTGCCAGCAGTACACCTGATCGGGCTTTCTTT,-,-,TRBV28,TRBJ1-1
CASSEFSSYNEQFF,TGTGCCAGCAGTGAGTTCAGCTCCTACAATGAGCAGTTCTTC,-,-,TRBV6-4,TRBJ2-1
CASSLSAGTDTQYF,TGCGCCAGCAGCTTGTCCGCGGGCACAGATACGCAGTATTTT,-,few,TRBV5-1,TRBJ2-3